This TCR beta chain was identified during a study of blood T cells in healthy people across ages. The CDR3 has 15 residues. Germline CDR1 is MNHEY and CDR2 is SVGEGT. Trimming shortened V by 7 bases and J by 0 bases, and 14 bases separated the two germline ends. General study results and limits: When one million T cells were used, diversity estimates were thought to be underestimates.

As for this clonotype: Antigen: not known.

Sample-barcoded 5' priming and a J-beta primer mix drove a second PCR of roughly 6 to 12 cycles. Each cDNA molecule received a tag from a template-switch adaptor that had 12 random nucleotides. From the 5' RACE reads, TCRdb called clonotypes with MiXCR, one entry per CDR3 protein. The table records 650,000 to 700,000 distinct CDR3 sequences, over 40% of them present only once. The chain links TRBV6-2 or TRBV6-3 to TRBJ2-3, with D possibly being TRBD2 (6 bases). This sequence was found in a woman aged 80 or over in good health. The sample consisted of blood. This chain's CDR3 is CASNSPGLSTDTQYF. In nucleotides, the CDR3 is TGTGCCAGCAACTCCCCGGGACTTAGCACAGATACGCAGTATTTT.